One and the same sample provided the 4 T cell receptor beta chains below, sequenced in a study of beta chain features in type 1 diabetes. The whole isolated RNA underwent reverse transcription, so sequencing captured expressed TCRB transcripts. Repertoires were generated with immunoSEQ multiplex PCR, while TCRdb's copy carries only in-frame clones and drops some. Here the sample spans roughly 610,000 clones, 15% to 18% being singletons. Sequenced material: naive CD4+ T cells from blood. The receptor source for this set is a man aged 18 to 30 in good health.

The V and J genes are TRBV28 and TRBJ1-3, with unresolved D. This CDR3 region has 15 residues. V lost 5 bases and J 4 bases, leaving 15 bases between the germline ends. Looked up from germline, CDR1 is MDHEN and CDR2 is SYDVKM. The CDR3 DNA follows: TGTGCCAGCAGTCCCCAAAGAGGGTCCGGAAACACCATATATTTT. Protein sequence: CASSPQRGSGNTIYF.

This chain uses TRBV11-2 with TRBJ2-2; possibly TRBD2 for D (6 bases). Per the germline V gene, CDR1 is SGHAT and CDR2 is FQNNGV. Trimming shortened V by 5 bases and J by 1 base, and 14 bases separated the two germline ends. The CDR3 length is 16 residues. CDR3 in DNA: TGTGCCAGCAGCGTCACGGGGGTTTTGAACACCGGGGAGCTGTTTTTT. Its protein is CASSVTGVLNTGELFF.

The gene calls are TRBV5-1 and TRBJ2-5, with 7 nucleotides matching TRBD2. The CDR3 is 14 residues long. After removal of 3 bases from V and 2 bases from J, the junction contained 4 bases not matched to a gene. Germline-derived CDR1 and CDR2 are SGHRS and YFSETQ. The CDR3, as DNA: TGCGCCAGCAGCTCGACTAGCAGGCAAGAGACCCAGTACTTC. Its translation: CASSSTSRQETQYF.

The rearrangement uses TRBV11-2 and TRBJ1-5; D perhaps matches TRBD1 (6 bases). Per germline, CDR1 SGHAT and CDR2 FQNNGV. Trimming took 5 bases from V and 6 from J, leaving 14 bases between them. The CDR3 runs 14 residues. The CDR3 region has the DNA TGTGCCAGCAGCAGGCCGGGGGCTGGTCAGCCCCAGCATTTT. Its translation is CASSRPGAGQPQHF.